A single sample is the source of the 26 T cell receptor beta chains below, sequenced in a study of PD-1 blockade in mismatch repair-deficient tumors. The assay was immunoSEQ multiplex PCR, and TCRdb's table has in-frame clones only and misses some. The table lists roughly 80,000 clones, 65% to 85% of them singletons. Sequenced material: peripheral blood, taken 12 weeks after starting pembrolizumab. These receptors were collected from an adult with mismatch repair-deficient cancer.

The V gene is TRBV2, the J gene TRBJ1-3, with D unresolved. Germline assignment: CDR1 SNHLY and CDR2 FYNNEI. The CDR3 extends over 14 amino acids. With 7 bases removed from V and 0 bases from J, the gap between germline ends came to 10 bases. Here the CDR3 DNA reads TGTGCCAGCATGGTAACCCCCTCTGGAAACACCATATATTTT. This translates into CASMVTPSGNTIYF.

The rearrangement joins TRBV5-1 to TRBJ2-1, with D perhaps being TRBD1 or TRBD2 (5 bases each). Germline V gene lookup returns CDR1 SGHRS and CDR2 YFSETQ. V lost 7 bases to trimming and J lost 7 bases, with 21 bases between them. The CDR3 sequence is 15 residues long. CDR3 region: CASLANLGTRNEQFF. Here the CDR3 DNA reads TGCGCCAGCCTGGCTAATTTAGGGACCAGAAATGAGCAGTTCTTC.

The chain is built from TRBV4-1 and TRBJ2-1, with TRBD2 matching over 7 bases. V was clipped by 0 bases and J by 8 bases; unmatched bases: 16. This CDR3 is 18 amino acids long. The germline V gene has CDR1 MGHRA and CDR2 YSYEKL. The CDR3, as DNA: TGCGCCAGCAGCCAAGATGAATGGACGGGAGGAAAGGTCGATGAGCAGTTCTTC. Its translation: CASSQDEWTGGKVDEQFF.

CDR3 in amino acids: CASSEGLAGGTYEQYF. CDR3 DNA sequence: TGTGCCAGCAGTGAAGGGCTGGCGGGAGGGACCTACGAGCAGTACTTC. The J gene is TRBJ2-7, the V gene TRBV6-1; 9 nucleotides match TRBD2. CDR1 and CDR2 (germline): MNHNS, SASEGT. The CDR3 consists of 16 residues. V trimming: 1 base; J trimming: 2 bases; junction bases outside the gene matches: 6.

The rearrangement links TRBV11-2 to TRBJ2-1, with TRBD2 identical over 10 bases. With 0 bases clipped from V and 5 bases from J, the junction kept 1 base outside the gene matches. The V gene's germline CDR1 is SGHAT and CDR2 FQNNGV. This CDR3 comprises 15 residues. The CDR3 reads CASSLDLAGDNEQFF. In DNA, the CDR3 is TGTGCCAGCAGCTTAGACCTAGCGGGAGACAATGAGCAGTTCTTC.

The genes are TRBV7-3 and TRBJ2-2; 9 nucleotides agree with TRBD1. Germline assignment: CDR1 SGHTA and CDR2 FQGTGA. The trim removed 10 bases at V and 5 bases at J, leaving 8 bases unmatched. The CDR3 length is 14 residues. CDR3 in DNA: TGTGCCACCTCACAGGGGGCGGGTACCGGGGAGCTGTTTTTT. Protein product: CATSQGAGTGELFF.

This clone occurred a few times. The chain employs TRBV7-8 and TRBJ1-5; D is undetermined. CDR3 length: 15 residues. The ends were cut back, 1 base at V and 2 bases at J, with 9 bases in the middle. Germline CDR1 reads SGHVS; CDR2 reads FQNEAQ. The chain's CDR3 is CASSLGAKGNQPQHF. The CDR3, as DNA: TGTGCCAGCAGCTTAGGGGCGAAGGGCAATCAGCCCCAGCATTTT.

The chain is built from TRBV6-1 and TRBJ1-3, with D possibly matching TRBD1 (5 bases). The V gene lost 3 bases and the J gene lost 5 bases, with 5 bases spanning the gap. This CDR3 has 12 amino acids. Germline assignment: CDR1 MNHNS and CDR2 SASEGT. CDR3 amino acids: CASSEGRNTIYF. CDR3 in DNA: TGTGCCAGCAGTGAGGGACGAAACACCATATATTTT.

This clone was observed a handful of times. The chain has TRBV10-3 and TRBJ2-3; TRBD1 matches 7 bases. V shed 3 bases, J shed 2 bases, and the junction held 5 bases outside the gene matches. CDR1 and CDR2 (germline): ENHRY, SYGVKD. This CDR3 contains 15 residues. CDR3 DNA: TGTGCCATCAGTGAAGGTCAGGGGGACACAGATACGCAGTATTTT. Translated: CAISEGQGDTDTQYF.

The chain has TRBV6-1 and TRBJ2-2; D gene ambiguous. Germline CDR1 and CDR2: MNHNS and SASEGT. V was trimmed by 4 bases and J by 5 bases, leaving 14 bases between them. The CDR3 runs to 15 residues. CDR3 sequence (DNA): TGTGCCAGCAGTGTCTTCCAGCCTGGGACCGGGGAGCTGTTTTTT. Protein sequence: CASSVFQPGTGELFF.

Only a few counts were recorded for this clone. This chain connects TRBV30 to TRBJ1-2; 8 nucleotides line up with TRBD1. Germline V gene data show CDR1 as GTSNPN and CDR2 as SVGIG (reference sequence). This CDR3 spans 13 amino acids. Trimming at V came to 5 bases and at J to 4 bases, leaving 6 bases not matched to a gene. The CDR3 bases are TGTGCCTGGGGAAGTCAGGGGGCCTATGGCTACACCTTC. This encodes CAWGSQGAYGYTF. The full variable domain, its missing parts supplied by reference TRBV30 and TRBJ1-2, is SQTIHQWPATLVQPVGSPLSLECTVEGTSNPNLYWYRQAAGRGLQLLFYSVGIGQISSEVPQNLSASRPQDRQFILSSKKLLLSDSGFYLCAWGSQGAYGYTFGSGTRLTVV.

The rearrangement joins TRBV4-1 to TRBJ2-4; the D gene is possibly TRBD1 (5 bases). This CDR3 has 13 residues. CDR1 is MGHRA, CDR2 YSYEKL, per germline. V lost 3 bases, J lost 6 bases, and 9 bases lay in between. DNA of the CDR3: TGCGCCAGCAGCCAGGCTCAGGGAAACATTCAGTACTTC. It translates to CASSQAQGNIQYF.

This clone has more than one count but fewer than ten. The chain uses TRBV5-1 and TRBJ1-3; D possibly corresponds to TRBD1 (6 bases). CDR3 length: 17 amino acids. Trimming took 3 bases from V and 1 from J, leaving 17 bases between them. CDR1 is SGHRS and CDR2 is YFSETQ in the germline V gene. CDR3: CASSSEGGPGSGNTIYF. The CDR3 nucleotides read TGCGCCAGCAGCTCCGAGGGGGGGCCGGGATCTGGAAACACCATATATTTT. Full variable domain (outside the CDR3, taken from reference TRBV5-1 and TRBJ1-3): KAGVTQTPRYLIKTRGQQVTLSCSPISGHRSVSWYQQTPGQGLQFLFEYFSETQRNKGNFPGRFSGRQFSNSRSEMNVSTLELGDSALYLCASSSEGGPGSGNTIYFGEGSWLTVV.

The chain has TRBV4-2 and TRBJ2-7, with 8 bases fitting TRBD1. The CDR3 sequence is 15 residues long. Germline V CDR1 and CDR2: LGHNA, YNFKEQ. The junction had 3 bases not matched to a gene; V was cut back by 0 bases and J by 2 bases. The CDR3 DNA follows: TGTGCCAGCAGCCAAGAGGTGACAGGGGCCTACGAGCAGTACTTC. Translated, it gives CASSQEVTGAYEQYF.

The chain joins TRBV5-1 to TRBJ2-5; D gene uncertain. V lost 3 bases and J lost 2, with 11 bases in between. CDR1 is SGHRS and CDR2 is YFSETQ in the germline V gene. The CDR3 is 14 residues long. CDR3 sequence: CASSSRRAQETQYF. CDR3 in DNA: TGCGCCAGCAGCTCCCGACGCGCACAAGAGACCCAGTACTTC.

The genes are TRBV6-6 and TRBJ1-1; 9 bases align to TRBD1. CDR3 length: 15 amino acids. J was trimmed by 1 base and V by 6 bases; bases with no gene match: 6. In germline, CDR1 is MNHNY, CDR2 SVGAGI (reference sequence). The CDR3 is CASRIRDRANTEAFF. The CDR3, as DNA: TGTGCCAGCAGAATACGGGACAGGGCGAACACTGAAGCTTTCTTT.

The chain joins TRBV9 to TRBJ2-2; D may be TRBD2 (5 bases). The CDR3 is made up of 15 amino acids. V dropped 0 bases and J dropped 2 bases, with 8 bases sitting between them. Germline lookup yields CDR1 SGDLS and CDR2 YYNGEE. The CDR3 DNA follows: TGTGCCAGCAGCGTAGATGGGAGTAACACCGGGGAGCTGTTTTTT. Its protein is CASSVDGSNTGELFF.

V gene TRBV7-2 combines with J gene TRBJ2-1, with TRBD2 identical over 9 bases. V trimming: 5 bases; J trimming: 6 bases; junction bases outside the gene matches: 8. This CDR3 has 15 residues. CDR1 is SGHTA, CDR2 FQGNSA, per germline. The CDR3 reads CASSPGTSGPNEQFF. CDR3 coding DNA: TGTGCCAGCAGCCCCGGCACTAGCGGGCCCAATGAGCAGTTCTTC.

This chain joins TRBV27 and TRBJ2-4, with D tentatively TRBD2 (5 bases). Trimming stripped 3 bases from V and 4 bases from J, with 10 bases between. The CDR3 sequence is 14 residues long. The germline CDR1 and CDR2 sequences are MNHEY and SMNVEV (reference sequence). The CDR3 coding sequence is TGTGCCAGCAGTTTTGGAGGCAGTAAAAACATTCAGTACTTC. It codes for CASSFGGSKNIQYF.

The count of this clone is one. The V call is TRBV7-3, the J call TRBJ2-1; TRBD2 aligns across 9 bases. CDR1 is SGHTA and CDR2 is FQGTGA in the germline V gene. V gave up 5 bases and J gave up 1 base; unmatched junction bases: 3. There are 15 residues in the CDR3. For the CDR3, the DNA is TGTGCCAGCAGCCCTAGCGGGGTGTCCTACAATGAGCAGTTCTTC. Its protein product is CASSPSGVSYNEQFF.

V is TRBV4-1 and J is TRBJ2-1, with TRBD2 as a possible D gene (5 bases). Germline lookup yields CDR1 MGHRA and CDR2 YSYEKL. This CDR3 comprises 16 residues. Trimming removed 0 bases at V and 0 bases at J, with 9 bases between. The CDR3 region is CASSQEGGLSYNEQFF. The CDR3, as DNA: TGCGCCAGCAGCCAAGAGGGCGGACTCTCCTACAATGAGCAGTTCTTC.

The chain carries TRBV9 and TRBJ1-1; 11 nucleotides agree with TRBD1. The V gene's germline CDR1 is SGDLS and CDR2 YYNGEE. The CDR3 is 14 residues long. Unmatched junction bases numbered 2, after V lost 2 bases and J lost 5 bases. DNA for the CDR3: TGTGCCAGCAGCGTTGGGACAGGGGGGACTGAAGCTTTCTTT. It translates to CASSVGTGGTEAFF.

The rearrangement uses TRBV7-2 and TRBJ2-2, with unresolved D. V shed 3 bases and J shed 5 bases, with 4 bases lying between them. Looked up from germline, CDR1 is SGHTA and CDR2 is FQGNSA. There are 12 residues in the CDR3. The CDR3 DNA follows: TGTGCCAGCAGCTTTTCTACCGGGGAGCTGTTTTTT. Translation gives CASSFSTGELFF.

This clone was seen a single time. This chain joins TRBV5-1 and TRBJ1-1; D not resolved. This CDR3 region has 14 residues. Germline V gene lookup returns CDR1 SGHRS and CDR2 YFSETQ. The ends were cut back, 4 bases at V and 1 base at J, with 11 bases in the middle. The CDR3 DNA reads TGCGCCAGCAGCACAACCCAGACGAACACTGAAGCTTTCTTT. Its protein is CASSTTQTNTEAFF.

V and J are TRBV19 and TRBJ1-4; D might be TRBD1 (5 bases). Trimming stripped 11 bases from V and 7 bases from J, with 14 bases between. Germline assignment: CDR1 LNHDA and CDR2 SQIVND (reference sequence). The CDR3 loop spans 12 amino acids. This CDR3 reads CAPTQGGEKLFF. Here the CDR3 DNA reads TGTGCCCCCACGCAGGGAGGTGAAAAACTGTTTTTT.

The J gene is TRBJ2-5, the V gene TRBV7-2; D possibly corresponds to TRBD2 (5 bases). This CDR3 has 12 amino acids. CDR1 is SGHTA and CDR2 is FQGNSA in the germline V gene. V was clipped by 4 bases and J by 4 bases, with 7 bases between them. This chain's CDR3 is CASSWTGETQYF. For the CDR3, the DNA is TGTGCCAGCAGCTGGACTGGAGAGACCCAGTACTTC.